Listed below are T cell receptor beta chains from one sample, sequenced in a study of shared clonotypes between healthy human individuals. Assay: immunoSEQ multiplex PCR; the TCRdb copy retains only in-frame clones and omits some. The table records some 630,000 clones, more than 70% of them present only once. Sequencing was performed on memory CD4+ T cells sorted from blood. The receptors here all came from a woman aged 30 to 39 in good health. Each CDR3 is given with its conserved first and last residue. The order of the fields is J gene, V gene, clone size, D gene, CDR3 protein, CDR3 DNA. D genes are given only for firm matches. Clone size is not always given. Where it is, it says once, few, many or a class for expanded clones.

j_call: TRBJ1-5; v_call: TRBV19; clone_size: few; d_call: -; cdr3_aa: CASSIGHDNQPQHF; cdr3_nt: TGTGCCAGTAGTATCGGACACGACAATCAGCCCCAGCATTTT
j_call: TRBJ2-5; v_call: TRBV28; clone_size: -; d_call: -; cdr3_aa: CASSPPTETQYF; cdr3_nt: TGTGCCAGCAGCCCTCCGACAGAGACCCAGTACTTC
j_call: TRBJ1-5; v_call: TRBV25-1; clone_size: -; d_call: -; cdr3_aa: CASSESTGSYQEPQHF; cdr3_nt: TGTGCCAGCAGTGAATCCACAGGGTCTTATCAAGAGCCCCAGCATTTT
j_call: TRBJ1-2; v_call: TRBV4-1; clone_size: -; d_call: -; cdr3_aa: CATGWGDPTNYDYTF; cdr3_nt: TGCGCCACCGGGTGGGGGGATCCTACTAACTATGACTACACCTTC
j_call: TRBJ1-5; v_call: TRBV7-2; clone_size: once; d_call: -; cdr3_aa: CASSLRRNQPQHF; cdr3_nt: TGTGCCAGCAGCTTAAGGAGGAATCAGCCCCAGCATTTT
j_call: TRBJ2-5; v_call: TRBV30; clone_size: -; d_call: -; cdr3_aa: CAWSVAPWGETQYF; cdr3_nt: TGTGCCTGGAGTGTGGCCCCGTGGGGAGAGACCCAGTACTTC
j_call: TRBJ1-1; v_call: TRBV5-4; clone_size: -; d_call: -; cdr3_aa: CASSLGGRDNTEAFF; cdr3_nt: TGTGCCAGCAGCTTGGGGGGCAGGGACAACACTGAAGCTTTCTTT
j_call: TRBJ2-1; v_call: TRBV11-3; clone_size: once; d_call: TRBD2; cdr3_aa: CASSSDLAGGNEQFF; cdr3_nt: TGTGCCAGCAGCTCCGACCTGGCGGGGGGCAATGAGCAGTTCTTC
j_call: TRBJ1-5; v_call: TRBV29-1; clone_size: -; d_call: TRBD1; cdr3_aa: CSVKEDRDSPQHF; cdr3_nt: TGCAGCGTAAAAGAAGACCGGGACAGTCCCCAGCATTTT
j_call: TRBJ2-7; v_call: TRBV20-1; clone_size: -; d_call: TRBD2; cdr3_aa: CSAMGGYEQYF; cdr3_nt: TGCAGTGCTATGGGGGGGTACGAGCAGTACTTC
j_call: TRBJ2-5; v_call: TRBV6-5; clone_size: -; d_call: TRBD1; cdr3_aa: CASRDRGLETQYF; cdr3_nt: TGTGCCAGCAGGGACAGGGGGCTAGAGACCCAGTACTTC
j_call: TRBJ2-7; v_call: TRBV5-1; clone_size: -; d_call: -; cdr3_aa: CASSLDPGEVYEQYF; cdr3_nt: TGCGCCAGCAGCTTGGATCCGGGAGAGGTCTACGAGCAGTACTTC
j_call: TRBJ2-1; v_call: TRBV10-1; clone_size: -; d_call: -; cdr3_aa: CASSENRGSGLNEQFF; cdr3_nt: TGCGCCAGCAGTGAGAACCGCGGTAGCGGACTCAATGAGCAGTTCTTC
j_call: TRBJ2-5; v_call: TRBV7-2; clone_size: -; d_call: TRBD2; cdr3_aa: CATSSDSGRGETQYF; cdr3_nt: TGTGCCACCTCCTCCGATAGCGGGAGAGGTGAGACCCAGTACTTC
j_call: TRBJ1-1; v_call: TRBV28; clone_size: -; d_call: -; cdr3_aa: CASTWGDTEAFF; cdr3_nt: TGTGCCAGCACGTGGGGCGACACTGAAGCTTTCTTT
j_call: TRBJ1-5; v_call: TRBV4-1; clone_size: -; d_call: -; cdr3_aa: CASSQDLTSNQPQHF; cdr3_nt: TGCGCCAGCAGCCAAGATCTGACTAGCAATCAGCCCCAGCATTTT
j_call: TRBJ2-5; v_call: TRBV7-6; clone_size: few; d_call: TRBD2; cdr3_aa: CASSLGPAGGPETQYF; cdr3_nt: TGTGCCAGCAGCTTAGGTCCAGCGGGAGGGCCCGAGACCCAGTACTTC
j_call: TRBJ2-7; v_call: TRBV28; clone_size: many; d_call: TRBD2; cdr3_aa: CASSLFSGSSYEQYF; cdr3_nt: TGTGCCAGCAGTTTATTTAGCGGGAGTTCCTACGAGCAGTACTTC
j_call: TRBJ2-3; v_call: TRBV7-2; clone_size: -; d_call: -; cdr3_aa: CASSFYGRDSGADTQYF; cdr3_nt: TGTGCCAGCAGCTTTTATGGACGGGACTCGGGGGCAGATACGCAGTATTTT
j_call: TRBJ1-1; v_call: TRBV19; clone_size: -; d_call: -; cdr3_aa: CASSRQSPFEAFF; cdr3_nt: TGTGCCAGTAGTAGACAGTCACCATTTGAAGCTTTCTTT
j_call: TRBJ1-3; v_call: TRBV5-1; clone_size: -; d_call: -; cdr3_aa: CASSLGQEGGNTIYF; cdr3_nt: TGCGCCAGCAGCTTGGGACAGGAAGGTGGAAACACCATATATTTT
j_call: TRBJ2-1; v_call: TRBV9; clone_size: -; d_call: -; cdr3_aa: CASSVAFGGGYNEQFF; cdr3_nt: TGTGCCAGCAGCGTAGCTTTCGGGGGCGGCTACAATGAGCAGTTCTTC
j_call: TRBJ1-5; v_call: TRBV4-1; clone_size: -; d_call: -; cdr3_aa: CASSQVVSNQPQHF; cdr3_nt: TGCGCCAGCAGCCAAGTAGTATCCAATCAGCCCCAGCATTTT
j_call: TRBJ1-1; v_call: TRBV5-6; clone_size: -; d_call: -; cdr3_aa: CASSFSSNTEAFF; cdr3_nt: TGTGCCAGCAGCTTTAGTTCAAACACTGAAGCTTTCTTT
j_call: TRBJ1-4; v_call: TRBV2; clone_size: -; d_call: TRBD1; cdr3_aa: CAGTLGTGGEKLFF; cdr3_nt: TGTGCCGGGACCCTCGGGACAGGGGGCGAAAAACTGTTTTTT
j_call: TRBJ2-1; v_call: TRBV5-1; clone_size: few; d_call: -; cdr3_aa: CASSLEVYRGLPQYNEQFF; cdr3_nt: TGCGCCAGCAGCTTGGAGGTGTATCGCGGACTACCCCAATACAATGAGCAGTTCTTC
j_call: TRBJ1-1; v_call: TRBV28; clone_size: -; d_call: -; cdr3_aa: CASALPQGLNTEAFF; cdr3_nt: TGTGCCAGCGCCCTGCCGCAGGGACTGAACACTGAAGCTTTCTTT